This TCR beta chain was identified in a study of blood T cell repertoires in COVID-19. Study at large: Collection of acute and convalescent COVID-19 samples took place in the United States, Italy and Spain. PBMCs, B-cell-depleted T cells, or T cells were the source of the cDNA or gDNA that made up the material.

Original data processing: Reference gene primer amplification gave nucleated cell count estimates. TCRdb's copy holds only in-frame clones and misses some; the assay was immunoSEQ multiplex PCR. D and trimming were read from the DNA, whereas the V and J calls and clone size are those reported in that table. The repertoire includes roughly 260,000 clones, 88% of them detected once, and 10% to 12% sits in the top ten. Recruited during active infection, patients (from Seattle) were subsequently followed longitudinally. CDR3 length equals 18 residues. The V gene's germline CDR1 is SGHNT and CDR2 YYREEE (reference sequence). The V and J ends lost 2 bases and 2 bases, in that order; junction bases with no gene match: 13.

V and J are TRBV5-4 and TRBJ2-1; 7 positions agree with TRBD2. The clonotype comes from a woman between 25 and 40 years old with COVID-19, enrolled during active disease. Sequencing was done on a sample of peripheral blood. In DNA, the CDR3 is TGTGCCAGCAGCTTAACCTCCGTCAGGGAGGGACCCTACAATGAGCAGTTCTTC. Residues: CASSLTSVREGPYNEQFF.